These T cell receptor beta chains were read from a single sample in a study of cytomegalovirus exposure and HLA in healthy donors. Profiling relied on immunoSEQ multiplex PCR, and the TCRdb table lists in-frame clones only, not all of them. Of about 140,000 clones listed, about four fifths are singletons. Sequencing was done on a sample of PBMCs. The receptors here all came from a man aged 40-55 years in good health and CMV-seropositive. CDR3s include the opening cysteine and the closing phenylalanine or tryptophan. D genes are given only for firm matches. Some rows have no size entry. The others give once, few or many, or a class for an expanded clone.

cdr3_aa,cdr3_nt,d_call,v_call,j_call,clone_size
CASSPWPTGGEQYF,TGCGCCAGCAGCCCGTGGCCGACGGGGGGGGAGCAGTACTTC,TRBD2,TRBV4-1,TRBJ2-7,.
CASSEPGTAGNTIYF,TGTGCCAGCAGTGAACCCGGGACAGCTGGAAACACCATATATTTT,TRBD1,TRBV25-1,TRBJ1-3,.
CASSPTGSGNTIYF,TGTGCCAGCAGCCCCACCGGCTCTGGAAACACCATATATTTT,.,TRBV7-3,TRBJ1-3,.
CASSGGPSYEQYF,TGTGCCAGCAGTGGTGGCCCCTCCTACGAGCAGTACTTC,.,TRBV5-5,TRBJ2-7,.
CASSLVGTGELFF,TGCGCCAGCAGCTTGGTCGGGACCGGGGAGCTGTTTTTT,.,TRBV5-1,TRBJ2-2,.
CASSPAEGRTDTQYF,TGTGCCAGCAGCCCCGCGGAGGGCCGCACAGATACGCAGTATTTT,.,TRBV9,TRBJ2-3,.
CAISENRNTGELFF,TGTGCCATCAGTGAGAACAGGAACACCGGGGAGCTGTTTTTT,.,TRBV10-3,TRBJ2-2,.
CASSGRDRAGQPQHF,TGTGCCAGCAGCGGCCGGGACAGGGCAGGTCAGCCCCAGCATTTT,TRBD1,TRBV7-8,TRBJ1-5,.
CASSPAGGYSYEQYF,TGTGCCAGCAGTCCAGCGGGGGGATACTCCTACGAGCAGTACTTC,TRBD2,TRBV6-6,TRBJ2-7,.
CASSWTLTGGSGQETQYF,TGCGCCAGCAGCTGGACCTTAACAGGGGGCTCAGGGCAAGAGACCCAGTACTTC,TRBD1,TRBV5-1,TRBJ2-5,once
CASSLADGFNYGYTF,TGCGCCAGCAGCCTTGCCGACGGGTTTAACTATGGCTACACCTTC,.,TRBV4-3,TRBJ1-2,.
CASSEAGQGTYEQYF,TGTGCCAGCAGTGAAGCGGGGCAGGGAACCTACGAGCAGTACTTC,.,TRBV6-1,TRBJ2-7,.
CASSPDKLAGDRGEQFF,TGTGCTAGCAGCCCAGATAAGCTAGCGGGAGACAGGGGTGAGCAGTTCTTC,TRBD2,TRBV7-7,TRBJ2-1,.
CASSVTVYNEQFF,TGTGCCAGCAGCGTCACGGTGTACAATGAGCAGTTCTTC,.,TRBV9,TRBJ2-1,.
CASSQDSTDTQYF,TGCGCCAGCAGCCAGGACTCGACAGATACGCAGTATTTT,.,TRBV4-3,TRBJ2-3,.
CASSRLRQGIYEQYF,TGTGCCAGCAGCCGCTTGAGACAGGGGATCTACGAGCAGTACTTC,TRBD1,TRBV7-9,TRBJ2-7,once